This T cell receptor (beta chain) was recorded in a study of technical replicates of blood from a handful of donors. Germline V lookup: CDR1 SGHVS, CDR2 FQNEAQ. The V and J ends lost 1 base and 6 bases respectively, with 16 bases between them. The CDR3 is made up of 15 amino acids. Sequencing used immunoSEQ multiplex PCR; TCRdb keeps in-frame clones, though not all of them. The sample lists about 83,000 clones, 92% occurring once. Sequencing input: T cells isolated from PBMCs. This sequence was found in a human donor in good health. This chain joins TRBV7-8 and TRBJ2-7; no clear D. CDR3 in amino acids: CASSLGSVARSEQYF. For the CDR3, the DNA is TGTGCCAGCAGCTTAGGCTCGGTCGCCCGCTCCGAGCAGTACTTC. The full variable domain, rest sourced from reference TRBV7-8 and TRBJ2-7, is GAGVSQSPRYKVAKRGQDVALRCDPISGHVSLFWYQQALGQGPEFLTYFQNEAQLDKSGLPSDRFFAERPEGSVSTLKIQRTQQEDSAVYLCASSLGSVARSEQYFGPGTRLTVT.